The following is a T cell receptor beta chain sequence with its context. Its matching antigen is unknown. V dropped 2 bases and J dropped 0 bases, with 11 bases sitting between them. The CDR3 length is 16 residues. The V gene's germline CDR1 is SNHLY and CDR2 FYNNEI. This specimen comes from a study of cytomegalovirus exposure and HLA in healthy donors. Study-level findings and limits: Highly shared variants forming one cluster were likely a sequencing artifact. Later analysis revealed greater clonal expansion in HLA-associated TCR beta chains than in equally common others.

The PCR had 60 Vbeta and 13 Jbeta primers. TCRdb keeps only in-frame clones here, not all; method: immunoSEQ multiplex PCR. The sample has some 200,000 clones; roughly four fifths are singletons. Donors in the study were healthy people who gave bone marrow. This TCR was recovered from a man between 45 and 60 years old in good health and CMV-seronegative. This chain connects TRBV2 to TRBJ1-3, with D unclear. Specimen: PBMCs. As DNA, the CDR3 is TGTGCCAGCAGTGAACAGAGGCCCGTCTCTGGAAACACCATATATTTT. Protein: CASSEQRPVSGNTIYF.